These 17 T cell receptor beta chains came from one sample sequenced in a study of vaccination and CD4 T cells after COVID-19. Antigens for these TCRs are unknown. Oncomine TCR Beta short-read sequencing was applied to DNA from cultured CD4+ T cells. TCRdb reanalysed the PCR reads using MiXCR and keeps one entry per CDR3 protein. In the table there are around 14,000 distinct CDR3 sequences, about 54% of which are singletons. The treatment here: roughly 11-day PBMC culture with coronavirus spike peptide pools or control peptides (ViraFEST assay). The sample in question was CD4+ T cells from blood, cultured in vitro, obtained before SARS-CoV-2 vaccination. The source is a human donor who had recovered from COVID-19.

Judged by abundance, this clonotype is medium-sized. In DNA, the CDR3 is TGTGCCAGCAGTTACGCCAGTAACTATGGCTACACCTTC. This gives the protein CASSYASNYGYTF. This chain connects TRBV6-5 to TRBJ1-2; D uncertain. Germline lookup yields CDR1 MNHEY and CDR2 SVGAGI. V lost 2 bases to trimming and J lost 1 base, with 5 bases between them. The CDR3 spans 13 residues.

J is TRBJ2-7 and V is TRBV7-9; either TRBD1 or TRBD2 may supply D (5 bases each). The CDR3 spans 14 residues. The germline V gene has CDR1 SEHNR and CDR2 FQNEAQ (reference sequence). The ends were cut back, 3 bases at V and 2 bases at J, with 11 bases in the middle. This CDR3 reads CASSFRDAAYEQYF. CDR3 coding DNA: TGTGCCAGCAGCTTCCGGGACGCCGCCTACGAGCAGTACTTC.

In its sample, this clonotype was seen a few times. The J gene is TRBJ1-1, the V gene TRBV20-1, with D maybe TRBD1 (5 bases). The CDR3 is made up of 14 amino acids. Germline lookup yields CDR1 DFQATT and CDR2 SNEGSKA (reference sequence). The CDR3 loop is CISFSRGFNTEAFF. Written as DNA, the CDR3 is TGCATCTCTTTCTCGCGGGGCTTCAACACTGAAGCTTTCTTT.

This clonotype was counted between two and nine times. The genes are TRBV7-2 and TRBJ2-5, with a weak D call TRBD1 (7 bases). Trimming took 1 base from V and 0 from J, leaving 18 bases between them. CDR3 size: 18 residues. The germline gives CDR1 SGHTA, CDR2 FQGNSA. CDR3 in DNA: TGTGCCAGCAGCTTAGATCCGGGGGCAGGGGGGTACCAAGAGACCCAGTACTTC. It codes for CASSLDPGAGGYQETQYF.

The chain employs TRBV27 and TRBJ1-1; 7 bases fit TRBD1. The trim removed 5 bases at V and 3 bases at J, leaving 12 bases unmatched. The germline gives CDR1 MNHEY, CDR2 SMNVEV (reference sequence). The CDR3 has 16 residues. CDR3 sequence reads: CASSQGQWRVYTEAFF. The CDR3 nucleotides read TGTGCCAGCAGTCAGGGACAGTGGAGGGTGTACACTGAAGCTTTCTTT.

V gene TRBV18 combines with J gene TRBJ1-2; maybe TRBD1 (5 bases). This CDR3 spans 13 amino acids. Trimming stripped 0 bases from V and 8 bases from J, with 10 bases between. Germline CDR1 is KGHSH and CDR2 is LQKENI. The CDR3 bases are TGTGCCAGCTCACCACCCAGGGTGGGCGGCTACACCTTC. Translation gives CASSPPRVGGYTF. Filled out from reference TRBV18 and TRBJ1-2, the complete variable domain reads NAGVMQNPRHLVRRRGQEARLRCSPMKGHSHVYWYRQLPEEGLKFMVYLQKENIIDESGMPKERFSAEFPKEGPSILRIQQVVRGDSAAYFCASSPPRVGGYTFGSGTRLTVV.

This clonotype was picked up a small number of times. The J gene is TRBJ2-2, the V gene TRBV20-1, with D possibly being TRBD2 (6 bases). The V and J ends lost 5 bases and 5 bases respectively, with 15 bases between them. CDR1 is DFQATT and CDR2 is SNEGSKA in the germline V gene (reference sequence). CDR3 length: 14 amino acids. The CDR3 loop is CSAQATRETGELFF. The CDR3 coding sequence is TGCAGTGCTCAGGCCACTCGGGAGACCGGGGAGCTGTTTTTT.

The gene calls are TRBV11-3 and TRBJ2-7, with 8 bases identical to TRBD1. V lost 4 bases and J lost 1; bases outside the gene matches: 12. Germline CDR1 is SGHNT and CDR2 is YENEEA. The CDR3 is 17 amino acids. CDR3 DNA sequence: TGTGCCAGCAGCTCCATAGACGGACAGGGAGCTTCCTACGAGCAGTACTTC. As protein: CASSSIDGQGASYEQYF.

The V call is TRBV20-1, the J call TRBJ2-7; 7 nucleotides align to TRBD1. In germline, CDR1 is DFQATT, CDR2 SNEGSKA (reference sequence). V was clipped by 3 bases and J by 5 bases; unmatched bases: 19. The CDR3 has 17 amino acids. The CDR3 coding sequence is TGCAGTGCTAGGGAAAAGACAGGGACGGGTAATAAGGACGAGCAGTACTTC. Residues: CSAREKTGTGNKDEQYF.

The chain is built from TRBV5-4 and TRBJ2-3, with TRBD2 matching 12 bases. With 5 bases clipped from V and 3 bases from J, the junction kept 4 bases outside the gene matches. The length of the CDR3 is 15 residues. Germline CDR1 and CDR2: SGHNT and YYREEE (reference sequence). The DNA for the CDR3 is TGTGCCAGCAGTCAAGGGACTAGCGGGACAGATACGCAGTATTTT. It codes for CASSQGTSGTDTQYF.

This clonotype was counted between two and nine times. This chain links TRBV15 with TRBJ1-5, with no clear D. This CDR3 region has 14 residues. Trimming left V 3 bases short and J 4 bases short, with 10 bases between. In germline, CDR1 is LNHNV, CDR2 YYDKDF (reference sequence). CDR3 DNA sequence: TGTGCCACCAGCAGGGATACGGTAAATCAGCCCCAGCATTTT. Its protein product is CATSRDTVNQPQHF. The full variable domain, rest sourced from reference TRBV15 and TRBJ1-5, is DAMVIQNPRYQVTQFGKPVTLSCSQTLNHNVMYWYQQKSSQAPKLLFHYYDKDFNNEADTPDNFQSRRPNTSFCFLDIRSPGLGDTAMYLCATSRDTVNQPQHFGDGTRLSIL.

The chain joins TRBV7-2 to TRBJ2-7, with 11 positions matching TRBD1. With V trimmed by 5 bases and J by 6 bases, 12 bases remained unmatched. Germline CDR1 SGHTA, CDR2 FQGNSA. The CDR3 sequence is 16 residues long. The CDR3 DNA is TGTGCCAGCAGCGGGCTCGGACAGGGGGCGCGAGTCGAGCAGTACTTC. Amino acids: CASSGLGQGARVEQYF.

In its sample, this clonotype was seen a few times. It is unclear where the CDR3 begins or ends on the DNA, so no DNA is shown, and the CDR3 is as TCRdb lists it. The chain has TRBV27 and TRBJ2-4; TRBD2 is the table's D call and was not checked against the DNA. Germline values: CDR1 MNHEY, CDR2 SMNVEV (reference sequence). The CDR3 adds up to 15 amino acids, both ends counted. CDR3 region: CASSSSGPDKDIQYF.

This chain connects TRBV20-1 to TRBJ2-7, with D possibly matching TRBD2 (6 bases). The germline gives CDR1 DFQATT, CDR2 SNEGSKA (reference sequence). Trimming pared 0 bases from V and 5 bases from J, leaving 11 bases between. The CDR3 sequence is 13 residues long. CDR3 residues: CSARDLGGHEQYF. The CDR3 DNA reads TGCAGTGCTAGAGACTTGGGAGGTCACGAGCAGTACTTC.

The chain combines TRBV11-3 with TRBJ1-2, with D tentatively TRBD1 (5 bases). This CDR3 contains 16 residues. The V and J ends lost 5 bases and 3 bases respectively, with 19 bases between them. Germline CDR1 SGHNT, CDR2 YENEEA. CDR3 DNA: TGTGCCAGCAGCCCTATGGGGGGACTAGTTGACTATGGCTACACCTTC. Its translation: CASSPMGGLVDYGYTF.

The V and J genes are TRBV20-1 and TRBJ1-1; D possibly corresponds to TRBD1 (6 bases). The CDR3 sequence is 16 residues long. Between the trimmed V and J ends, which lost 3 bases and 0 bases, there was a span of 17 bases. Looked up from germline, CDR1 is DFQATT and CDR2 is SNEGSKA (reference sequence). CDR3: CSASGGGGELNTEAFF. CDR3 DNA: TGCAGTGCTAGTGGTGGTGGGGGCGAGTTGAACACTGAAGCTTTCTTT.

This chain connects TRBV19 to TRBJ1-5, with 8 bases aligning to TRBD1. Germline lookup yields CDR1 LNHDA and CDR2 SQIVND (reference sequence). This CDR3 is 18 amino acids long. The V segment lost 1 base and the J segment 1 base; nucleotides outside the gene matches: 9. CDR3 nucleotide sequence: TGTGCCAGTAGTATAGCCGGACAGGGCAGAGTCAGCAATCAGCCCCAGCATTTT. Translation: CASSIAGQGRVSNQPQHF.